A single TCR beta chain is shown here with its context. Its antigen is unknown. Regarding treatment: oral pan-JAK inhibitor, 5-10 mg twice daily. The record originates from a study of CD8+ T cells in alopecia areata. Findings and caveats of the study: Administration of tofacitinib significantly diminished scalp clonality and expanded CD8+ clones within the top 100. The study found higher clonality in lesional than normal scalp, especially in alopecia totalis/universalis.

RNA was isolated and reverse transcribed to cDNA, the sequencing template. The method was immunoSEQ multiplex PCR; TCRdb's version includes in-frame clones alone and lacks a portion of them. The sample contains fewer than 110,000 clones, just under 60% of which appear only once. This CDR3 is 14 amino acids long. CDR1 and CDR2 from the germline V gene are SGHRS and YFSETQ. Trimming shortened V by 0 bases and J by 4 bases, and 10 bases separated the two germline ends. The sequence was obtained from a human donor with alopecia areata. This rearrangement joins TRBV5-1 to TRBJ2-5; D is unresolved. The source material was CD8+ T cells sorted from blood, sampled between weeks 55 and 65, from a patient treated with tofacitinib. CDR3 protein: CASSLAVSVETQYF. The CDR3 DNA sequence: TGCGCCAGCAGCTTGGCCGTCTCCGTAGAGACCCAGTACTTC.